This TCR beta chain emerged from a study of cytomegalovirus exposure and HLA in healthy donors. Study-level findings and limits: When a later analysis compared HLA-associated TCR beta chains with equally common others, the HLA-associated chains turned out to be more clonally expanded and to have lower generation probabilities. CMV antigen specificity of three CMV-associated chains was confirmed in vitro. Accurate HLA-A and HLA-B prediction from TCR beta sequences was reported for most subjects.

PCR used 60 Vbeta primers and 13 Jbeta primers. Authors' processing steps: Later, an analysis found roughly 80 million unique TCR beta chains, and roughly 10 million of these were shared. Assay: immunoSEQ multiplex PCR; the TCRdb copy retains only in-frame clones and omits some. The V and J calls and clone size are taken from that table; D and trimming were inferred from the DNA. This sample carries about 94,000 clones, 78% of them seen once, and the ten largest clones take approximately 0.8%. A note on this clone: The antigen is undetermined.

The CDR3 covers 16 residues. V was shortened by 1 base and J by 2 bases, with 15 bases between the two germline ends. The germline CDR1 and CDR2 sequences are SGHTA and FQGNSA. The receptor's source is a woman aged 60-75 years in good health and CMV-seronegative. The source material was PBMCs. The V gene is TRBV7-2, the J gene TRBJ2-7, with D maybe TRBD2 (7 bases). CDR3 nucleotide sequence: TGTGCCAGCAGCTTAGATGCCGGGGGGCTCACCTACGAGCAGTACTTC. It is translated as CASSLDAGGLTYEQYF.